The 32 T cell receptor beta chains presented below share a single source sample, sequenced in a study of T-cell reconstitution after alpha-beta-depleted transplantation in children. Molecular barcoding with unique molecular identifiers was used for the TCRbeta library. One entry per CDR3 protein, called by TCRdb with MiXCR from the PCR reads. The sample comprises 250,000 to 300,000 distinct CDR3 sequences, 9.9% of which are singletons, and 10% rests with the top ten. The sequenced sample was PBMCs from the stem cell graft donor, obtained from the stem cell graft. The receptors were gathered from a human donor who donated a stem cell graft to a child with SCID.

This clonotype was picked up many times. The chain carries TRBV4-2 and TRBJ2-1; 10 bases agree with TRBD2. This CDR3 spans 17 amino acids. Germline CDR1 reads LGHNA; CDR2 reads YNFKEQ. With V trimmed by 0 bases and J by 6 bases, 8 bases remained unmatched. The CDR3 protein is CASSQDGERGGPNEQFF. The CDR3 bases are TGTGCCAGCAGCCAAGATGGGGAGCGGGGGGGCCCCAATGAGCAGTTCTTC.

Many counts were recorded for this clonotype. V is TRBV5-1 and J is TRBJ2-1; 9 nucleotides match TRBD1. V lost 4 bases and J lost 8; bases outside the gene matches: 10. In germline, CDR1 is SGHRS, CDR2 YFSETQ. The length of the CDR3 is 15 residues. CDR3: CASSRTGEGLHEQFF. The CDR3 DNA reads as TGCGCCAGCAGCCGGACAGGGGAGGGTTTGCATGAGCAGTTCTTC.

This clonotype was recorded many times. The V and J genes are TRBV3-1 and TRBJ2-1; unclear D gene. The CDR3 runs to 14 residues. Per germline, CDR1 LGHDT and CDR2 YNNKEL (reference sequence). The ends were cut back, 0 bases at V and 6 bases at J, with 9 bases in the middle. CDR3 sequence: CASSQDGPINEQFF. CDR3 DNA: TGTGCCAGCAGCCAAGATGGACCAATCAATGAGCAGTTCTTC.

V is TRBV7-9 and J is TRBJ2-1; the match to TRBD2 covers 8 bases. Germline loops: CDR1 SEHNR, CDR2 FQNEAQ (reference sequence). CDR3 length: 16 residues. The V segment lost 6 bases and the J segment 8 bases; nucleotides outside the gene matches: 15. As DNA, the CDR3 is TGTGCCAGCAGTCCCACGTGGGGGACTAGGCCGGATGAGCAGTTCTTC. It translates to CASSPTWGTRPDEQFF.

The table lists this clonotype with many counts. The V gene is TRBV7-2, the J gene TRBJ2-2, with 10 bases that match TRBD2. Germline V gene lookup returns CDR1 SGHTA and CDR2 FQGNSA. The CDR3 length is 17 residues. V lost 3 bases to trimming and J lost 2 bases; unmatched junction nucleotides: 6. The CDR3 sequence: CASSFSIAGGNTGELFF. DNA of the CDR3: TGTGCCAGCAGCTTTTCTATAGCGGGGGGCAACACCGGGGAGCTGTTTTTT.

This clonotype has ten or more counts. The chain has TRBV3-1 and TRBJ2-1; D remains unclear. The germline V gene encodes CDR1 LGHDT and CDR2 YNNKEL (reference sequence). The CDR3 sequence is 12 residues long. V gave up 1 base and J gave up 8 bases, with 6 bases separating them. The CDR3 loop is CASSQGWDEQFF. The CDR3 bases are TGTGCCAGCAGCCAAGGTTGGGATGAGCAGTTCTTC.

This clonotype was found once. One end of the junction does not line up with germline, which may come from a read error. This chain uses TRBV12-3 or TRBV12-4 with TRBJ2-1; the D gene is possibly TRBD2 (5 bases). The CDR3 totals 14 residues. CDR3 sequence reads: CTSSFFPTEDEQFF. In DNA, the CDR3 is TGTACCAGCAGTTTTTTCCCGACGGAGGATGAGCAGTTCTTC.

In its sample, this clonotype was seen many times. As DNA, the CDR3 is TGTGCCAGCAGCGTAGAGACGGGACCGTCGGGGGAAGCTTTCTTT. Amino acids: CASSVETGPSGEAFF. The chain has TRBV9 and TRBJ1-1, with D perhaps matching TRBD1 (5 bases). Per the germline V gene, CDR1 is SGDLS and CDR2 is YYNGEE. This CDR3 has 15 amino acids. V was pared by 0 bases and J by 8 bases, with 17 bases between.

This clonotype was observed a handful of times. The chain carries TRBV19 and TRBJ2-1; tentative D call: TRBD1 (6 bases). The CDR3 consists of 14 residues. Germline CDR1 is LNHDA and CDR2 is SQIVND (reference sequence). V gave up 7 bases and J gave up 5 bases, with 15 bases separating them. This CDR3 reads CASNTGIGDNEQFF. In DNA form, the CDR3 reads TGTGCCAGTAACACAGGGATTGGGGACAATGAGCAGTTCTTC.

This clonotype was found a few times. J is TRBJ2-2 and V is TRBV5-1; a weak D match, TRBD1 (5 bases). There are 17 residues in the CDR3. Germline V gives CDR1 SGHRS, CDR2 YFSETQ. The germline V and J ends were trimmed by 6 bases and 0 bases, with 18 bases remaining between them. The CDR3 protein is CASTSGGGAANTGELFF. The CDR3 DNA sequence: TGCGCCAGCACCTCTGGCGGTGGGGCCGCGAACACCGGGGAGCTGTTTTTT.

The CDR3 is CASSLSSRADYGYTF. The DNA for the CDR3 is TGTGCCAGCAGTTTAAGCTCCCGGGCAGACTATGGCTACACCTTC. This chain connects TRBV27 to TRBJ1-2; D uncertain. Looked up from germline, CDR1 is MNHEY and CDR2 is SMNVEV (reference sequence). Trimming took off 2 bases at V and 3 bases at J, with 13 bases between the two ends. The CDR3 runs to 15 residues.

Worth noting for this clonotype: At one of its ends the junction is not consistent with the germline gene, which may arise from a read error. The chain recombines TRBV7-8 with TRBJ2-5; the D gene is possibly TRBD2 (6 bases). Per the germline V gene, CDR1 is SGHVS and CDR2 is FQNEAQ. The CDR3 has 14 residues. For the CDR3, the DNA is TGTGCCAGCAGCCCACGGACTAACCAAGAGACCCAGAACTTC. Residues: CASSPRTNQETQNF.

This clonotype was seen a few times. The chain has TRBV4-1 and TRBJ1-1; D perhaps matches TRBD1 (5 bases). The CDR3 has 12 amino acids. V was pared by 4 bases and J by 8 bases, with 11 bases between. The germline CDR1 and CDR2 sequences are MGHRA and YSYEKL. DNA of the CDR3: TGCGCCAGCAGCCCCGGGGCGGGGGAAGCTTTCTTT. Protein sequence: CASSPGAGEAFF.

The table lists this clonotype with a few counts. CDR3 protein: CSASGGGHTEAFF. The CDR3 bases are TGCAGTGCTAGCGGTGGGGGCCACACTGAAGCTTTCTTT. The rearrangement joins TRBV20-1 to TRBJ1-1, with a possible D match to TRBD1 (6 bases). Germline lookup yields CDR1 DFQATT and CDR2 SNEGSKA (reference sequence). There are 13 residues in the CDR3. The V end was cut by 3 bases, the J end by 3 bases, with 11 bases between.

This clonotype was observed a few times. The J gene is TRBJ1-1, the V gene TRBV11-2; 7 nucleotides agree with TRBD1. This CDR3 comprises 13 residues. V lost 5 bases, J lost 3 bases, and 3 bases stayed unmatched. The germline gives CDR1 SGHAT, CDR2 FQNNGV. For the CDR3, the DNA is TGTGCCAGCAGCGCAACAGGGGACACTGAAGCTTTCTTT. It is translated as CASSATGDTEAFF.

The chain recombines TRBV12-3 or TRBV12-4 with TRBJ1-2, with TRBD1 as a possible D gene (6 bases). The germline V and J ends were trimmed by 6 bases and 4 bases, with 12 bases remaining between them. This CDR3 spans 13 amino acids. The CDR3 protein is CASSTDSVYGYTF. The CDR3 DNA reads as TGTGCCAGCAGCACGGACAGCGTCTATGGCTACACCTTC.

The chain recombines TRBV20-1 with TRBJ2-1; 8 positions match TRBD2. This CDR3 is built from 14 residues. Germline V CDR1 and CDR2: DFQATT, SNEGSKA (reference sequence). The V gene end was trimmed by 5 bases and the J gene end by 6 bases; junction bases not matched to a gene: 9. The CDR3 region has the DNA TGCAGTGCTTCTGGACAGCGGGGGTTCAATGAGCAGTTCTTC. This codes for CSASGQRGFNEQFF.

CDR3 sequence (DNA): TGTGCCAGCACCCAACAGGAGAACACTGAAGCTTTCTTT. This translates into CASTQQENTEAFF. This sequence joins TRBV12-3 or TRBV12-4 and TRBJ1-1, with D maybe TRBD1 (5 bases). Between the trimmed V and J ends, which lost 7 bases and 1 base, there was a span of 10 bases. This CDR3 region has 13 residues.

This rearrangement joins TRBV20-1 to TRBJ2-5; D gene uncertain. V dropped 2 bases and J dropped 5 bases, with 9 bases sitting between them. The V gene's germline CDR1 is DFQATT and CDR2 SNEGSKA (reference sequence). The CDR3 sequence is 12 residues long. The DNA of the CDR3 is TGCAGTGCTAGAAAGGGCCGTGAGACCCAGTACTTC. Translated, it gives CSARKGRETQYF.

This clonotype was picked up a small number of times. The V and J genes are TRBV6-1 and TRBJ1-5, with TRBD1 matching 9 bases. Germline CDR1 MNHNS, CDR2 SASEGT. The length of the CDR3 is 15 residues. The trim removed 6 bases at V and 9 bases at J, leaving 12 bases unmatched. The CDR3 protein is CASRPGQGSFWPQHF. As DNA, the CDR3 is TGTGCCAGCAGACCAGGACAGGGGTCGTTTTGGCCCCAGCATTTT.

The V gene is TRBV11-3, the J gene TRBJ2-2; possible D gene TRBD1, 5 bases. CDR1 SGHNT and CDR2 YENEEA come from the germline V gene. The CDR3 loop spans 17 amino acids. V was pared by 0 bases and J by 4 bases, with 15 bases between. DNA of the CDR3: TGTGCCAGCAGCTTAGAGGGGTATGGGGCCCGCACCGGGGAGCTGTTTTTT. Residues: CASSLEGYGARTGELFF. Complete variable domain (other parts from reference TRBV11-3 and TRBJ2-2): EAGVVQSPRYKIIEKKQPVAFWCNPISGHNTLYWYLQNLGQGPELLIRYENEEAVDDSQLPKDRFSAERLKGVDSTLKIQPAELGDSAVYLCASSLEGYGARTGELFFGEGSRLTVL.

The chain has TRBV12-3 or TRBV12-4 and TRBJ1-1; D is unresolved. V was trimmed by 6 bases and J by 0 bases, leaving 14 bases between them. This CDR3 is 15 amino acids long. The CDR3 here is CASSPRAGMNTEAFF. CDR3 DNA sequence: TGTGCCAGCAGCCCAAGAGCTGGCATGAACACTGAAGCTTTCTTT.

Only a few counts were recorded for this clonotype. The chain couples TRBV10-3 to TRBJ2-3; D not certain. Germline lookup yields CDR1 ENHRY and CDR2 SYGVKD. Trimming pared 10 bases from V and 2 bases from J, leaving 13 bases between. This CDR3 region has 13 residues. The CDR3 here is CATLIDPTDTQYF. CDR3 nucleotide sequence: TGTGCCACCCTAATCGACCCCACAGATACGCAGTATTTT.

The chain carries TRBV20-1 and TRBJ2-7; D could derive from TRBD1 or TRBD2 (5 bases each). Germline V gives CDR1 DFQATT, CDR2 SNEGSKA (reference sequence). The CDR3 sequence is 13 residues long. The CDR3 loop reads CRAQTGPLGEQYF. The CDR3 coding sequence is TGCAGGGCCCAGACGGGACCGCTGGGCGAGCAGTACTTC.

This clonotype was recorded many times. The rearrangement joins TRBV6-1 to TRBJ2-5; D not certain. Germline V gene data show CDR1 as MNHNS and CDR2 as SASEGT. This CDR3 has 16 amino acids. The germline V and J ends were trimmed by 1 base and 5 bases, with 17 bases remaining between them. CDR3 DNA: TGTGCCAGCAGTGAAGGAAGAGCGCGAGGCCAGGAGACCCAGTACTTC. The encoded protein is CASSEGRARGQETQYF.

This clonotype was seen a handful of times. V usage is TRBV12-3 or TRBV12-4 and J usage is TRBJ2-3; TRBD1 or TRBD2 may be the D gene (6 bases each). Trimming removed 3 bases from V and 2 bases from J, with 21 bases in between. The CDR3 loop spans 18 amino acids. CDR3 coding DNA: TGTGCCAGCAGTTTGGACCCTGACGGGGGCCCCCCCACAGATACGCAGTATTTT. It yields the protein CASSLDPDGGPPTDTQYF.

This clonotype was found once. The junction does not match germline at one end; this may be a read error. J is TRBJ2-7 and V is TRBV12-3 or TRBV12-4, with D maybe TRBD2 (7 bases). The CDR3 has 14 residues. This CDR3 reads CASNLGGGLNEQYF. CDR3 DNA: TGTGCCAGCAATTTAGGGGGAGGGTTGAACGAGCAGTACTTC.

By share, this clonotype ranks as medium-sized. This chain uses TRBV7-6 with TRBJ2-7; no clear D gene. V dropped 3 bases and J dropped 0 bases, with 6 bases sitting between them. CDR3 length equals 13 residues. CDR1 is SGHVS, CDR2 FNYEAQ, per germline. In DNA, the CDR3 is TGTGCCAGCAGCTTGGCGAGCTCCTACGAGCAGTACTTC. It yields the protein CASSLASSYEQYF.

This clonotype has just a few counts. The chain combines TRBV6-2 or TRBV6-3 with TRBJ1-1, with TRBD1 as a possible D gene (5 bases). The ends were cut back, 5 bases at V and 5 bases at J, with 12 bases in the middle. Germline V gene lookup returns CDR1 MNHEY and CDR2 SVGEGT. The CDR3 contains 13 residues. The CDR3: CASSTGAWTEAFF. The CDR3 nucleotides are TGTGCCAGCAGTACAGGAGCTTGGACTGAAGCTTTCTTT.

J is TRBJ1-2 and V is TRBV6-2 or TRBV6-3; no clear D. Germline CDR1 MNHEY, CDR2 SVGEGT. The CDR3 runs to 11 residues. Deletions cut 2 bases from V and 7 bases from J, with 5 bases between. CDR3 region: CASSYDFGYTF. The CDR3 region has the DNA TGTGCCAGCAGTTACGACTTTGGCTACACCTTC.

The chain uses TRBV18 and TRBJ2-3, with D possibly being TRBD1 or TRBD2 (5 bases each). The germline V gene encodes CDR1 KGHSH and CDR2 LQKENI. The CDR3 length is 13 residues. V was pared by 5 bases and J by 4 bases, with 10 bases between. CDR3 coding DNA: TGTGCCAGCTCAACAAGAGGGGCAGATACGCAGTATTTT. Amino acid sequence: CASSTRGADTQYF.

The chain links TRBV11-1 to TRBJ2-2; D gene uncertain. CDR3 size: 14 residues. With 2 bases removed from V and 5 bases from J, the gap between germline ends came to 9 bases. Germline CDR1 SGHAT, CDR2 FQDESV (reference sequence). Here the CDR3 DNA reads TGTGCCAGCAGCTTATGGTTCCAGACCGGGGAGCTGTTTTTT. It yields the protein CASSLWFQTGELFF.